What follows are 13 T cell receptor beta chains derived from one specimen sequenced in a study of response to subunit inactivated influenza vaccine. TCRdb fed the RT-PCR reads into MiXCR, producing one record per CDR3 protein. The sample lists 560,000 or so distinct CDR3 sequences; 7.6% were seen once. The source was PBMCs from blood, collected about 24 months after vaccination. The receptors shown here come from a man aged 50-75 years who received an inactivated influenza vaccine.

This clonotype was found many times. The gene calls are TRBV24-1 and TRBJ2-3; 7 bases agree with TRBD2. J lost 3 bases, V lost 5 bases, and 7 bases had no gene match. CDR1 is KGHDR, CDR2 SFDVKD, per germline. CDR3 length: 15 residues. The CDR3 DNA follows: TGTGCCACCAGTGTCTTCGGCGGGGGAACAGATACGCAGTATTTT. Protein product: CATSVFGGGTDTQYF.

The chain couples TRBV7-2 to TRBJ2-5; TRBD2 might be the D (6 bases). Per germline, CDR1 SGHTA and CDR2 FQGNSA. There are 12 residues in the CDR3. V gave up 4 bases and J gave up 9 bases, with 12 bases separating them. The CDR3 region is CASSSRGGAQYF. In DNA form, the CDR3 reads TGTGCCAGCAGCTCTAGGGGCGGGGCCCAGTACTTC.

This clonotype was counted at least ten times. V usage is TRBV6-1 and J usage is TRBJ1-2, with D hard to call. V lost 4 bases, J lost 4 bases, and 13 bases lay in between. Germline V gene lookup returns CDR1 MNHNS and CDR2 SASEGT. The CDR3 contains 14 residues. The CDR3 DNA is TGTGCCAGCAGTGCGCTCCGCGAGACCTATGGCTACACCTTC. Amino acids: CASSALRETYGYTF.

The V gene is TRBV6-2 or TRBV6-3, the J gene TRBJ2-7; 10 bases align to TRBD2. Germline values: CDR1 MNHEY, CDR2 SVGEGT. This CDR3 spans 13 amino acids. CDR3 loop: CATSGRDSYEQYF. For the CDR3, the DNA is TGTGCAACCAGCGGGAGGGACTCCTACGAGCAGTACTTC.

CDR3 residues: CASSRGLRDSLHF. The CDR3 region has the DNA TGTGCCAGCAGCAGGGGCCTAAGGGATTCCCTCCACTTT. J is TRBJ1-6 and V is TRBV5-5; the D gene is possibly TRBD1 (5 bases). The CDR3 runs 13 residues. Germline CDR1 is SGHKS and CDR2 is YYEKEE (reference sequence). Trimming removed 4 bases from V and 14 bases from J, with 16 bases in between.

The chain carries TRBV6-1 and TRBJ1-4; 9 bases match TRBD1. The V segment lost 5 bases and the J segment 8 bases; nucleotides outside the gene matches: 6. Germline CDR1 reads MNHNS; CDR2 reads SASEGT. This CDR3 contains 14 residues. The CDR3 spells CASSTQGAREKLFF. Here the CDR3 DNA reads TGTGCCAGCAGTACACAGGGGGCAAGAGAAAAACTGTTTTTT.

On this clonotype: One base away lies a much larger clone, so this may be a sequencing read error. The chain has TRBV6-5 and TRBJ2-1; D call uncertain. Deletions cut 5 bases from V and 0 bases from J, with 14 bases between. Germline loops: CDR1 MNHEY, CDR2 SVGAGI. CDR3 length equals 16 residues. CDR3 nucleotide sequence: TGTGCCAGCAGTCACGGGCTATCGAGCTCCTACAATGAGCAGTTCTTC. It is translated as CASSHGLSSSYNEQFF.

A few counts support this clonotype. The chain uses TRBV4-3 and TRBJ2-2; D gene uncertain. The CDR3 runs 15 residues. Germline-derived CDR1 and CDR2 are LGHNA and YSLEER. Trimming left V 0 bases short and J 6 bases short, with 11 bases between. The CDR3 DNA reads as TGCGCCAGCAGCCAAGATCGCACCTTCTCCGGGGAGCTGTTTTTT. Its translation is CASSQDRTFSGELFF.

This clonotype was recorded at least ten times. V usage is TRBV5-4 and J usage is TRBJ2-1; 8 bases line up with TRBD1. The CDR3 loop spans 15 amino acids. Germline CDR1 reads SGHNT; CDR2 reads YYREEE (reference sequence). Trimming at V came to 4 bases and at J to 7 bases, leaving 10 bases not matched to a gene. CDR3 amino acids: CASSIPRTGLNEQFF. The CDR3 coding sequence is TGTGCCAGCAGCATCCCACGGACAGGGTTGAATGAGCAGTTCTTC.

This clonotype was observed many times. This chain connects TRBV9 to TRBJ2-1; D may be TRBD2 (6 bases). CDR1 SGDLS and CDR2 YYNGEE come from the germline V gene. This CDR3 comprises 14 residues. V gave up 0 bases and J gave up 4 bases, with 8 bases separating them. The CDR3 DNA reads TGTGCCAGCAGCGTAGGTCGGGAGTACAATGAGCAGTTCTTC. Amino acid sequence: CASSVGREYNEQFF.

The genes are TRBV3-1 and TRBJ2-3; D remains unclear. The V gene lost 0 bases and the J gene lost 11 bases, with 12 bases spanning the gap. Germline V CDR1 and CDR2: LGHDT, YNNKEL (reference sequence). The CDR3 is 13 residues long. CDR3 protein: CASSQDFGPKQYF. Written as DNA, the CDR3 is TGTGCCAGCAGCCAAGATTTTGGACCTAAGCAGTATTTT.

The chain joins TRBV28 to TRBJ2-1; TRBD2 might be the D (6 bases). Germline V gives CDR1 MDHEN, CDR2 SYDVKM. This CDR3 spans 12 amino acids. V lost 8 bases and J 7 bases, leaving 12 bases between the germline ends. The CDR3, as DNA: TGTGCCAGCTGCGGGGACTTGAATGAGCAGTTCTTC. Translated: CASCGDLNEQFF.

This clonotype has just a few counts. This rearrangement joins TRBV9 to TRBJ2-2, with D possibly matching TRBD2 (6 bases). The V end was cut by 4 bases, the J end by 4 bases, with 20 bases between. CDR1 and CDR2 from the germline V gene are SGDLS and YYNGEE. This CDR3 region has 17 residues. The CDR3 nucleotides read TGTGCCAGCAGCCCCTCCCGATGGAGGGATCCCACCGGGGAGCTGTTTTTT. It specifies CASSPSRWRDPTGELFF.